This T cell receptor beta chain was captured by sequencing in a study of neurological immune-mediated disorders. Trimming took 0 bases from V and 5 from J; bases not matched to a gene: 6. This CDR3 comprises 15 residues. The germline V gene encodes CDR1 LNHNV and CDR2 YYDKDF (reference sequence). This clonotype was seen ten or more times. Its antigen remains unidentified. cDNA synthesis was performed by 5'RACE with 10-nucleotide random UMIs. The authors obtained over 170 million TCR-beta sequences from 15-18 subjects per sequencing run. TCRdb ran MiXCR on the 5' RACE reads and lists one entry per CDR3 protein. The sample shows about 120,000 distinct CDR3 sequences, more than 2.5% of them seen only once. Unsorted libraries were prepared from 2 million PBMCs that had been stored at -80 C. Study-level points and caveats: CDR3 amino acid sequences found in expanded clones were never shared across subjects, suggesting private repertoires in all groups.

This chain joins TRBV15 and TRBJ2-7; 8 nucleotides match TRBD1. Sequencing input: PBMCs. The receptor was derived from a woman in her twenties or thirties with multiple sclerosis. This chain's CDR3 is CATSRDSTGGNEQYF. DNA for the CDR3: TGTGCCACCAGCAGAGATTCCACAGGGGGGAACGAGCAGTACTTC.